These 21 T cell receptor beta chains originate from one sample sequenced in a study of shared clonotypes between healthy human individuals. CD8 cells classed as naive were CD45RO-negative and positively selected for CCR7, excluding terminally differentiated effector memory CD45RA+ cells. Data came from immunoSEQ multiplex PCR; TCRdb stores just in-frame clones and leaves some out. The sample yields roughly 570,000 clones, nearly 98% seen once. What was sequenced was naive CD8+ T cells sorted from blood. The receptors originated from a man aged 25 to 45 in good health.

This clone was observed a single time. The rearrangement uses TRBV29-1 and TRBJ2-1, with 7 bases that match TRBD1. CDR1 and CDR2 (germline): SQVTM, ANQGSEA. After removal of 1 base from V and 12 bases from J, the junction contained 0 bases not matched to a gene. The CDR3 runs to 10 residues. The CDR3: CSVEGTGQFF. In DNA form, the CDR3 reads TGCAGCGTTGAAGGGACAGGGCAGTTCTTC.

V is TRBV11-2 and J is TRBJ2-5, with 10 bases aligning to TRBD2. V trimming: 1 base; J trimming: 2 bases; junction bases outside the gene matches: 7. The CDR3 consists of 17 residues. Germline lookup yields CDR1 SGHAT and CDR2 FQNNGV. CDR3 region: CASSLGAAGGHQETQYF. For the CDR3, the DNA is TGTGCCAGCAGCTTAGGGGCAGCGGGAGGGCATCAAGAGACCCAGTACTTC.

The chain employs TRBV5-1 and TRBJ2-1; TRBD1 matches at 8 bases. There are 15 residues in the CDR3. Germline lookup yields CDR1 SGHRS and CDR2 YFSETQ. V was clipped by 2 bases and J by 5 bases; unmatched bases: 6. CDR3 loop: CASSLRQGLDNEQFF. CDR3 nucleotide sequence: TGCGCCAGCAGCTTAAGACAGGGGTTGGACAATGAGCAGTTCTTC. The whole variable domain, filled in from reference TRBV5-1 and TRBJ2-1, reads KAGVTQTPRYLIKTRGQQVTLSCSPISGHRSVSWYQQTPGQGLQFLFEYFSETQRNKGNFPGRFSGRQFSNSRSEMNVSTLELGDSALYLCASSLRQGLDNEQFFGPGTRLTVL.

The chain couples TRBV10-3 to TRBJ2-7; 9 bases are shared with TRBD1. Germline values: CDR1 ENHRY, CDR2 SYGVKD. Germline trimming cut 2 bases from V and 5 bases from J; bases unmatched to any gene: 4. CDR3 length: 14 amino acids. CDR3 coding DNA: TGTGCCATCAGTGAGGTGACAGGGGGTGACGAGCAGTACTTC. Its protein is CAISEVTGGDEQYF.

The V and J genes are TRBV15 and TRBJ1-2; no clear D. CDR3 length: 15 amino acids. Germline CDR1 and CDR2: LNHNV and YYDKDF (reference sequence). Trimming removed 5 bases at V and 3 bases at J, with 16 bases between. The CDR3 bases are TGTGCCACCAGCTCGAGAGGCGGTAGGCACTATGGCTACACCTTC. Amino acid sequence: CATSSRGGRHYGYTF. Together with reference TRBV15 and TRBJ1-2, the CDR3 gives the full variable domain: DAMVIQNPRYQVTQFGKPVTLSCSQTLNHNVMYWYQQKSSQAPKLLFHYYDKDFNNEADTPDNFQSRRPNTSFCFLDIRSPGLGDTAMYLCATSSRGGRHYGYTFGSGTRLTVV.

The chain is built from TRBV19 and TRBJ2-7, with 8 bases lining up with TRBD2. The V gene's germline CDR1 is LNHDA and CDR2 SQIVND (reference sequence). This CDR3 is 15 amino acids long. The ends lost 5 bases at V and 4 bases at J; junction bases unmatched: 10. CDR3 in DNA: TGTGCCAGTAGTGCAACTAGCGGTAAGGCGTACGAGCAGTACTTC. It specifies CASSATSGKAYEQYF.

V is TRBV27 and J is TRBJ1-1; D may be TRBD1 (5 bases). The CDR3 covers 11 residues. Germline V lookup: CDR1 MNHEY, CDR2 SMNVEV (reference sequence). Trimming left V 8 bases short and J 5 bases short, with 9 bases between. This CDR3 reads CASGQGTEAFF. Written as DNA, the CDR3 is TGTGCCAGCGGACAAGGAACTGAAGCTTTCTTT.

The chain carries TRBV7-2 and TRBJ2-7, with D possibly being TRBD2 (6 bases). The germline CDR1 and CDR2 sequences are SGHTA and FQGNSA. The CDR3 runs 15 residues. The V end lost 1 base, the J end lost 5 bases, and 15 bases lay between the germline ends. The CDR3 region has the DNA TGTGCCAGCAGCTTAGTAGGAGGCGGGAACAACGAGCAGTACTTC. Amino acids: CASSLVGGGNNEQYF.

CDR3 protein: CASSAPGSDEQYF. The CDR3 DNA follows: TGTGCCAGCAGCGCCCCAGGGAGCGACGAGCAGTACTTC. The J gene is TRBJ2-7, the V gene TRBV7-7; perhaps D is TRBD1 or TRBD2 (5 bases each). Looked up from germline, CDR1 is SSHAT and CDR2 is FNYEAQ (reference sequence). V was pared by 5 bases and J by 5 bases, with 13 bases between. This CDR3 spans 13 amino acids.

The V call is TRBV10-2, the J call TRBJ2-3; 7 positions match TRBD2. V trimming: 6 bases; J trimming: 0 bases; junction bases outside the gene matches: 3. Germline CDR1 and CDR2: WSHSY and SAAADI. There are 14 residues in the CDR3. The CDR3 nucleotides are TGCGCCAGCAGGGCGGGAGCTAGCACAGATACGCAGTATTTT. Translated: CASRAGASTDTQYF.

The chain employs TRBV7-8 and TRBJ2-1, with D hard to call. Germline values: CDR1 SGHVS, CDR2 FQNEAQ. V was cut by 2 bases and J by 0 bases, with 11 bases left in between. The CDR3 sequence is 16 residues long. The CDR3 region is CASSLTAVSSYNEQFF. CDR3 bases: TGTGCCAGCAGCTTAACGGCAGTAAGCTCCTACAATGAGCAGTTCTTC.

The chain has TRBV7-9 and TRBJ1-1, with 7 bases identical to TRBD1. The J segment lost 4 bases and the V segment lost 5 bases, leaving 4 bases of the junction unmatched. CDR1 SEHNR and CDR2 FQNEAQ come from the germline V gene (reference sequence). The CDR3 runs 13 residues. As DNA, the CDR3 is TGTGCCAGCAGCGACAGGGTATTCACTGAAGCTTTCTTT. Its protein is CASSDRVFTEAFF.

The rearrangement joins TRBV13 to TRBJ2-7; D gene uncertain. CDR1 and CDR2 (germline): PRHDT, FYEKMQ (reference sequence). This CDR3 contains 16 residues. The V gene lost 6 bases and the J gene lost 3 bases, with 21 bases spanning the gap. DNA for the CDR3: TGTGCCAGCAGTTCCTTCAAATCTAATGAAGTCTACGAGCAGTACTTC. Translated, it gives CASSSFKSNEVYEQYF.

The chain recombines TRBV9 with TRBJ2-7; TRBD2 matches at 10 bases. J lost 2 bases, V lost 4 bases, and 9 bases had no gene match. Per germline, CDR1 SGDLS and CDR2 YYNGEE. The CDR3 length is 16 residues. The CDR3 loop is CASSLTSSGSPYEQYF. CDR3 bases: TGTGCCAGCAGCTTGACTTCTAGCGGGAGTCCCTACGAGCAGTACTTC.

CDR3 sequence (DNA): TGTGCCAGTTTGATCCGGGGCCTTGACTATGGCTACACCTTC. The encoded protein is CASLIRGLDYGYTF. This sequence joins TRBV6-1 and TRBJ1-2; D is perhaps TRBD1 (5 bases). Germline CDR1 and CDR2: MNHNS and SASEGT. CDR3 length: 14 residues. V was shortened by 9 bases and J by 3 bases, with 17 bases between the two germline ends.

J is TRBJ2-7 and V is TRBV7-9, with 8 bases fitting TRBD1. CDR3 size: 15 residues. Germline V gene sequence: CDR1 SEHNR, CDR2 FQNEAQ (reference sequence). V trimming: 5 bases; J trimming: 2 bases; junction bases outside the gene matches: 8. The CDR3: CASSPWGQATYEQYF. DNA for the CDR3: TGTGCCAGCAGCCCCTGGGGACAGGCCACCTACGAGCAGTACTTC.

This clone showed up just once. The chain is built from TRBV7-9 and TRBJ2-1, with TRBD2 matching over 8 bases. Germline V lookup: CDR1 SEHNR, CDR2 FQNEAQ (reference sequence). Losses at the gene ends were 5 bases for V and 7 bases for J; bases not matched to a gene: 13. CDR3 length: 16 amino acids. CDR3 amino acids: CASSPPLTGGPNEQFF. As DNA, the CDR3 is TGTGCCAGCAGCCCCCCATTGACGGGAGGGCCAAATGAGCAGTTCTTC.

The DNA of the CDR3 is TGTGCCAGCTCACCATCGGGACTGAAGTACCAAGAGACCCAGTACTTC. Translation: CASSPSGLKYQETQYF. The chain links TRBV18 to TRBJ2-5, with D possibly matching TRBD2 (6 bases). The V end lost 2 bases, the J end lost 0 bases, and 13 bases lay between the germline ends. The CDR3 consists of 16 residues. Germline CDR1 KGHSH, CDR2 LQKENI. The variable domain in full, with the rest retrieved from reference TRBV18 and TRBJ2-5, is NAGVMQNPRHLVRRRGQEARLRCSPMKGHSHVYWYRQLPEEGLKFMVYLQKENIIDESGMPKERFSAEFPKEGPSILRIQQVVRGDSAAYFCASSPSGLKYQETQYFGPGTRLLVL.

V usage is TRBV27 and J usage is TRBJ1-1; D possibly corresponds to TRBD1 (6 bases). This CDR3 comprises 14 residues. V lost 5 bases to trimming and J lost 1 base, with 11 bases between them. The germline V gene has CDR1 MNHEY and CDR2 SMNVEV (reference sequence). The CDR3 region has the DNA TGTGCCAGCAGTCCACCGGGACAGAACACTGAAGCTTTCTTT. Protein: CASSPPGQNTEAFF.

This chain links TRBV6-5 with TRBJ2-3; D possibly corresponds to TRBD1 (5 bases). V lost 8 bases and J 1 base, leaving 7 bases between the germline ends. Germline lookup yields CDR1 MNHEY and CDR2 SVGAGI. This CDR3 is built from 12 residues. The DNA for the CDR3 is TGTGCCAGCGGACACCGCACAGATACGCAGTATTTT. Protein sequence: CASGHRTDTQYF.

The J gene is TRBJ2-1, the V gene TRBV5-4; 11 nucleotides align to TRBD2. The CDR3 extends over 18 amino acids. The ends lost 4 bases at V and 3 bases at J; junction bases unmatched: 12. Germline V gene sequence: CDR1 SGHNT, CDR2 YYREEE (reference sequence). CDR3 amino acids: CASSLPGLAAAVYNEQFF. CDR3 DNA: TGTGCCAGCAGCCTCCCGGGACTAGCGGCCGCCGTCTACAATGAGCAGTTCTTC.